A selection of T cell receptor beta chains follows, all from one sample in a study of graft-versus-host responses after intestinal transplantation. Clones were read by immunoSEQ multiplex PCR, and TCRdb kept only the in-frame ones, dropping some. The sample yields 75,000 to 95,000 clones, roughly 91% seen once. These receptors' antigens are unknown. The material sequenced was unstimulated CD8+ T cells sorted from spleen or lymph node cells, taken before intestinal transplant. All receptors derive from a human donor who received an intestinal transplant. CDR3s include the opening cysteine and the closing phenylalanine or tryptophan. The D gene is left open where the match is weak. Rows give clone size only sometimes, using once, few, many, or a class for an expanded clone.

V gene	D gene	clone size	J gene	CDR3 DNA	CDR3 protein
TRBV5-8	TRBD1	.	TRBJ2-1	TGTGCCAGCAGCTCGGACAGGGGGAGCTCCTACAATGAGCAGTTCTTC	CASSSDRGSSYNEQFF
TRBV27	.	.	TRBJ2-3	TGTGCCAGTAGATCTAGCACAGATACGCAGTATTTT	CASRSSTDTQYF
TRBV7-9	TRBD1	.	TRBJ2-7	TGTGCCAGCAGCTCCGGGACAGGGGGCGAGCAGTACTTC	CASSSGTGGEQYF
TRBV4-3	TRBD1	.	TRBJ1-1	TGCGCCAGCAGCCAAGATCGTAGGGACAGGGGTACTGAAGCTTTCTTT	CASSQDRRDRGTEAFF
TRBV6-6	TRBD1	.	TRBJ2-7	TGTGCCAGCAGTTACTCGTCGCAGGGGGCGTGGGAGCAGTACTTC	CASSYSSQGAWEQYF
TRBV7-6	.	.	TRBJ2-1	TGTGCCAGCAGCTTATCCGGGGGCTACAATGAGCAGTTCTTC	CASSLSGGYNEQFF
TRBV7-6	TRBD2	once	TRBJ2-2	TGTGCCAGCAGCTTAGTAGCGGGGGGGCCGGGCACCGGGGAGCTGTTTTTT	CASSLVAGGPGTGELFF
TRBV7-6	TRBD2	once	TRBJ2-2	TGTGCCAGCAGCGGCAGCGGGGGGGCGAACACCGGGGAGCTGTTTTTT	CASSGSGGANTGELFF
TRBV5-1	.	.	TRBJ1-1	TGCGCCAGCAGCTTGGCCGAGGGAGGGTCGAACACTGAAGCTTTCTTT	CASSLAEGGSNTEAFF
TRBV27	TRBD1	.	TRBJ1-2	TGTGCCAGCAGTTCACTGACAGGGCCCTATGGCTACACCTTC	CASSSLTGPYGYTF
TRBV11-2	TRBD2	.	TRBJ2-7	TGTGCCAGCAGCTCCTGGACTAGCGGGGCTACACCTACCTACGAGCAGTACTTC	CASSSWTSGATPTYEQYF
TRBV28	.	.	TRBJ2-7	TGTGCCACCGGGACTGTACCACCCTACGAGCAGTACTTC	CATGTVPPYEQYF
TRBV13	TRBD2	.	TRBJ2-5	TGTGCCAGCAGCTCCCGTACAAAAGTAAACCTCGGGACTAGCGGGGGCCCGATGGAAGAGACCCAGTACTTC	CASSSRTKVNLGTSGGPMEETQYF
TRBV5-6	.	once	TRBJ1-1	TGTGCCAGCAGCCTGGGGGCTGCCGCTGAAGCTTTCTTT	CASSLGAAAEAFF
TRBV6-5	.	.	TRBJ2-7	TGTGCCAGCAGTTACTCCGGACATTACTACGAGCAGTACTTC	CASSYSGHYYEQYF
TRBV2	.	.	TRBJ1-2	TGTGCCAGCAGTGGGCCGGGGCCCCAAGCGGGTTATCACTATGGCTACACCTTC	CASSGPGPQAGYHYGYTF
TRBV11-1	.	.	TRBJ1-6	TGTGCCAGCAGCTCCTTCGACTTGGCCCATAATTCACCCCTCCACTTT	CASSSFDLAHNSPLHF
TRBV19	.	.	TRBJ2-7	TGTGCCAGTAGCTATAGCGGGGACAGTTCTGCCTACGAGCAGTACTTC	CASSYSGDSSAYEQYF
TRBV9	TRBD2	.	TRBJ2-4	TGTGCCAGCAGCGGGGGAGGCGGGGGGAGGGACATTCAGTACTTC	CASSGGGGGRDIQYF
TRBV7-9	.	.	TRBJ2-3	TGTGCCAGCAGCCCCCAAAGGGCGGCGGGGCCATTCACAGATACGCAGTATTTT	CASSPQRAAGPFTDTQYF
TRBV5-1	TRBD1	once	TRBJ1-5	TGCGCCAGCAGGGTAACGGACAGGAGGGATCAGCCCCAGCATTTT	CASRVTDRRDQPQHF
TRBV30	TRBD1	.	TRBJ1-3	TGTGCCTGGACCCCCCTGACAGGGGATGGAAACACCATATATTTT	CAWTPLTGDGNTIYF
TRBV7-9	.	once	TRBJ2-3	TGTGCCAGCAGCTCCTGGTTGAGAAGGGGGAGCGGGGGCACAGATACGCAGTATTTT	CASSSWLRRGSGGTDTQYF
TRBV4-3	TRBD2	.	TRBJ2-1	TGCGCCAGCAGCCAAGATCCTGGGGGGGTTGGGGTCAATGAGCAGTTCTTC	CASSQDPGGVGVNEQFF
TRBV7-9	.	.	TRBJ2-2	TGTGCCAGCAGCAGTACAGGGAGCGCCGGGGAGCTGTTTTTT	CASSSTGSAGELFF
TRBV29-1	.	.	TRBJ2-3	TGCAGCGCTAGGACACCATCCACAGATACGCAGTATTTT	CSARTPSTDTQYF
TRBV29-1	.	.	TRBJ1-1	TGCAGCGTTAGACAGAGCGAGAACACTGAAGCTTTCTTT	CSVRQSENTEAFF
TRBV19	.	.	TRBJ1-5	TGTGCCAGTAGTATAGTAGGCAATCAGCCCCAGCATTTT	CASSIVGNQPQHF
TRBV11-2	.	.	TRBJ1-4	TGTGCCAGCAGTTTACGACATCCAACTAATGAAAAACTGTTTTTT	CASSLRHPTNEKLFF
TRBV13	.	once	TRBJ2-1	TGTGCCAGCAGCTCGCTTTTCGAGGCGGCGGATGAGCAGTTCTTC	CASSSLFEAADEQFF
TRBV7-9	TRBD1	.	TRBJ2-7	TGTGCCAGCAGCACGACAGGGGGCAACGAGCAGTACTTC	CASSTTGGNEQYF
TRBV30	.	.	TRBJ1-1	TGTGCCTGGACGGAGGCCCTTAACACTGAAGCTTTCTTT	CAWTEALNTEAFF
TRBV7-2	TRBD1	.	TRBJ2-1	TGTGCCAGCAGCTTACCCGGACAGGGGACCTACAATGAGCAGTTCTTC	CASSLPGQGTYNEQFF
TRBV4-3	TRBD1	.	TRBJ1-5	TGCGCCAGCAGCCAAGATCGAGGAGACAGGGGTCAGCCCCAGCATTTT	CASSQDRGDRGQPQHF
TRBV7-9	.	.	TRBJ2-2	TGTGCCAGCAGCCCAGCAAACGTCGGGACCGGGGAGCTGTTTTTT	CASSPANVGTGELFF
TRBV15	.	.	TRBJ1-1	TGTGCCACCAGCGCGGGACTGAGCACTGAAGCTTTCTTT	CATSAGLSTEAFF
TRBV4-3	TRBD1	.	TRBJ1-1	TGCGCCAGCAGAGCCGGACAGGGGTTTCCTGAAGCTTTCTTT	CASRAGQGFPEAFF
TRBV7-2	TRBD2	.	TRBJ2-3	TGTGCCAGCAGCCCCCGTCTAGCGGGGGCCCGCACAGATACGCAGTATTTT	CASSPRLAGARTDTQYF
TRBV13	.	.	TRBJ1-1	TGTGCCAGCAGACACCAACAGGGTCGAACTGAAGCTTTCTTT	CASRHQQGRTEAFF
TRBV4-3	.	.	TRBJ2-3	TGCGCCAGCAGCCAAGACGGGTGGGCAGATACGCAGTATTTT	CASSQDGWADTQYF
TRBV6-1	TRBD1	.	TRBJ1-2	TGTGCCAGCAGATGGACAGGGGGCGAGCACTATGGCTACACCTTC	CASRWTGGEHYGYTF
TRBV9	TRBD1	.	TRBJ2-7	TGTGCCAGCAGCCGGGACAGCTCCTACGAGCAGTACTTC	CASSRDSSYEQYF
TRBV9	TRBD1	.	TRBJ1-1	TGTGCCAGCAGCTATCAGGGGGCAGGTGAAGCTTTCTTT	CASSYQGAGEAFF
TRBV13	.	.	TRBJ1-5	TGTGCCAGCAGCTTAGGCCGGGGATTCAATCAGCCCCAGCATTTT	CASSLGRGFNQPQHF
TRBV2	.	.	TRBJ2-7	TGTGCCAGCACTTCGGGGGGCCTGAACTCCTACGAGCAGTACTTC	CASTSGGLNSYEQYF
TRBV7-9	TRBD2	.	TRBJ2-3	TGTGCCAGCAGCCCTCGGAGCGGGGGGGCCAAAGATACGCAGTATTTT	CASSPRSGGAKDTQYF
TRBV7-9	TRBD1	.	TRBJ2-7	TGTGCCAGCAGCGTCACCCCCGGGACAGGGTGGTACGAGCAGTACTTC	CASSVTPGTGWYEQYF
TRBV27	.	.	TRBJ2-7	TGTGCCAGCAGTTTATCGGTCGCAACTGAGCAGTACTTC	CASSLSVATEQYF
TRBV7-9	TRBD1	.	TRBJ1-1	TGTGCCAGCAGCTCCGGACAGGGAGGTTTCACTGAAGCTTTCTTT	CASSSGQGGFTEAFF